The 26 T cell receptor beta chains presented below share a single source sample, sequenced in a study of T cell repertoires in cytomegalovirus infection. MiXCR was run by TCRdb on the reads, yielding one entry per CDR3 protein. Of approximately 500,000 distinct CDR3 sequences in the sample, approximately 15% were seen once. Sequencing was carried out using CD8+ T cells from PBMCs. The receptor set was obtained from a human donor in good health (CMV status not recorded). Some clones in this sample may be carry-over from other donors' samples.

This clonotype was counted at least ten times. The gene calls are TRBV7-2 and TRBJ2-7; 9 bases are shared with TRBD2. Looked up from germline, CDR1 is SGHTA and CDR2 is FQGNSA. Losses at the gene ends were 6 bases for V and 2 bases for J; bases not matched to a gene: 8. The CDR3 is 15 amino acids. As DNA, the CDR3 is TGTGCCAGCAGTTTTAGCGGGGGAGGAACCTACGAGCAGTACTTC. It translates to CASSFSGGGTYEQYF.

About this clonotype: Given a much more abundant clone one base away, this may be a read error. The V call is TRBV4-1, the J call TRBJ1-1; D is ambiguous. This CDR3 spans 12 amino acids. Germline values: CDR1 MGHRA, CDR2 YSYEKL. Trimming stripped 0 bases from V and 10 bases from J, with 9 bases between. The CDR3 loop is CASSQDPGVAFF. The CDR3 DNA reads as TGCGCCAGCAGCCAAGATCCGGGCGTAGCTTTCTTT.

The J gene is TRBJ2-2, the V gene TRBV27; the D call may be TRBD1 or TRBD2 (6 bases each). The V and J ends lost 8 bases and 3 bases respectively, with 16 bases between them. CDR1 and CDR2 (germline): MNHEY, SMNVEV (reference sequence). The length of the CDR3 is 15 residues. The CDR3 loop is CASAQGGPYTGELFF. In nucleotides, the CDR3 is TGTGCCAGCGCCCAAGGGGGGCCCTACACCGGGGAGCTGTTTTTT.

This clonotype came up a few times. The V and J genes are TRBV20-1 and TRBJ2-1; a weak D match, TRBD2 (5 bases). CDR3 length: 14 amino acids. With 5 bases removed from V and 8 bases from J, the gap between germline ends came to 19 bases. Germline V lookup: CDR1 DFQATT, CDR2 SNEGSKA (reference sequence). CDR3 nucleotides: TGCAGTGCTTTTCGGACTGGCTTTGGGGATGAGCAGTTCTTC. This codes for CSAFRTGFGDEQFF.

In its sample, this clonotype was seen a few times. A much larger clone lies one base from this, so it may be a read error. The chain has TRBV13 and TRBJ1-5, with 8 positions matching TRBD1. Germline CDR1 is PRHDT and CDR2 is FYEKMQ (reference sequence). CDR3 length: 15 amino acids. V lost 2 bases and J lost 3; bases outside the gene matches: 3. CDR3 coding DNA: TGTGCCAGCAGCTTATCGGACAGGGCCAATCAGCCCCAGCATTTT. This encodes CASSLSDRANQPQHF. The full variable domain, completed using reference TRBV13 and TRBJ1-5, is AAGVIQSPRHLIKEKRETATLKCYPIPRHDTVYWYQQGPGQDPQFLISFYEKMQSDKGSIPDRFSAQQFSDYHSELNMSSLELGDSALYFCASSLSDRANQPQHFGDGTRLSIL.

A few counts support this clonotype. This chain connects TRBV5-4 to TRBJ2-7; 10 bases fit TRBD2. Germline V lookup: CDR1 SGHNT, CDR2 YYREEE (reference sequence). Germline trimming cut 4 bases from V and 6 bases from J; bases unmatched to any gene: 13. The CDR3 is 16 residues long. Here the CDR3 reads CASSERLAGPWGEQYF. The CDR3 bases are TGTGCCAGCAGCGAGAGACTAGCGGGCCCTTGGGGCGAGCAGTACTTC.

On this clonotype itself: This could be a read error, since a much larger clone is one nucleotide away. Given the absence of the conserved phenylalanine or tryptophan at the CDR3 end, a read error is likely. Because the CDR3's place on the DNA is in doubt, the DNA is left out and the CDR3 is given as listed by TCRdb. J is TRBJ1-2 and V is TRBV7-9. The germline gives CDR1 SEHNR, CDR2 FQNEAQ (reference sequence). The CDR3 numbers 12 amino acids, ends counted. The CDR3 here is CASSSPDMTCTL.

This clonotype has more than one count but fewer than ten. The rearrangement uses TRBV27 and TRBJ2-2; 12 bases are shared with TRBD2. The V gene end was trimmed by 4 bases and the J gene end by 6 bases; junction bases not matched to a gene: 6. Looked up from germline, CDR1 is MNHEY and CDR2 is SMNVEV (reference sequence). The CDR3 contains 16 residues. The CDR3 sequence is CASSSRTSGTAGELFF. The CDR3 bases are TGTGCCAGCAGTTCTCGGACTAGCGGGACCGCCGGGGAGCTGTTTTTT.

The CDR3, as DNA: TGTGCCAGCTCACCGGGACAGCCCTATGGCTACACCTTC. Translated: CASSPGQPYGYTF. The chain uses TRBV18 and TRBJ1-2; 7 positions agree with TRBD1. Germline-derived CDR1 and CDR2 are KGHSH and LQKENI. The V segment lost 3 bases and the J segment 4 bases; nucleotides outside the gene matches: 2. This CDR3 is 13 amino acids long.

In its sample, this clonotype was seen a few times. The V and J genes are TRBV12-3 or TRBV12-4 and TRBJ2-1, with no clear D. The V end lost 3 bases, the J end lost 0 bases, and 9 bases lay between the germline ends. The CDR3 loop spans 15 amino acids. The CDR3, as DNA: TGTGCCAGCAGTTTCTCCCAGAGCTCCTACAATGAGCAGTTCTTC. This codes for CASSFSQSSYNEQFF.

The V gene is TRBV19, the J gene TRBJ1-1; D possibly corresponds to TRBD1 (5 bases). V lost 6 bases and J 3 bases, leaving 14 bases between the germline ends. The CDR3 spans 14 residues. CDR1 and CDR2 (germline): LNHDA, SQIVND (reference sequence). CDR3 in amino acids: CASREPGTDTEAFF. CDR3 nucleotide sequence: TGTGCCAGTAGGGAACCAGGGACCGACACTGAAGCTTTCTTT.

V is TRBV7-2 and J is TRBJ2-3; TRBD1 matches 8 bases. J gave up 0 bases and V 5 bases, and 10 bases lay outside the gene matches. The CDR3 is 17 amino acids. CDR1 and CDR2 (germline): SGHTA, FQGNSA. The CDR3 here is CASSKGTGGTSTDTQYF. CDR3 sequence (DNA): TGTGCCAGCAGCAAAGGGACAGGAGGGACTAGCACAGATACGCAGTATTTT.

This clonotype was counted only a few times. The chain carries TRBV4-2 and TRBJ1-5; D gene ambiguous. Trimming removed 1 base at V and 3 bases at J, with 10 bases between. This CDR3 is 15 amino acids long. The germline V gene encodes CDR1 LGHNA and CDR2 YNFKEQ. The CDR3 protein is CASSQGRRTNQPQHF. Written as DNA, the CDR3 is TGTGCCAGCAGCCAAGGCCGCAGGACCAATCAGCCCCAGCATTTT.

This sequence joins TRBV6-1 and TRBJ2-5; perhaps TRBD2 as D (6 bases). This CDR3 is built from 18 residues. Germline CDR1 is MNHNS and CDR2 is SASEGT. V was clipped by 2 bases and J by 0 bases, with 19 bases between them. CDR3 protein: CASSETRTNYWYQETQYF. The CDR3 bases are TGTGCCAGCAGTGAAACCCGGACTAACTATTGGTACCAAGAGACCCAGTACTTC.

This clonotype was seen at least ten times. The chain has TRBV7-2 and TRBJ1-5; D is ambiguous. CDR3 length: 15 amino acids. V dropped 5 bases and J dropped 1 base, with 12 bases sitting between them. From germline, CDR1 is SGHTA and CDR2 FQGNSA. DNA for the CDR3: TGTGCCAGCAGCCTCGCCCCAAGCAGCAATCAGCCCCAGCATTTT. Protein product: CASSLAPSSNQPQHF.

This chain connects TRBV6-1 to TRBJ1-6, with a weak D call TRBD1 (6 bases). V was cut by 5 bases and J by 7 bases, with 12 bases left in between. This CDR3 is built from 14 residues. Germline V CDR1 and CDR2: MNHNS, SASEGT. CDR3 region: CASSPGQLNSPLHF. The CDR3 nucleotides read TGTGCCAGCAGTCCTGGACAGTTAAATTCACCCCTCCACTTT.

This clonotype showed up just a few times. This chain uses TRBV28 with TRBJ2-3; no clear D. This CDR3 comprises 13 residues. Germline V CDR1 and CDR2: MDHEN, SYDVKM. V was trimmed by 6 bases and J by 5 bases, leaving 12 bases between them. The CDR3 protein is CASSLPLRDTQYF. Written as DNA, the CDR3 is TGTGCCAGCAGCTTACCCCTGAGAGATACGCAGTATTTT.

In this sample, this clonotype turned up many times. The chain combines TRBV7-6 with TRBJ2-7; a possible D gene is TRBD1 (6 bases). Germline V lookup: CDR1 SGHVS, CDR2 FNYEAQ. The CDR3 spans 16 residues. V lost 2 bases and J lost 3, with 17 bases in between. The CDR3 sequence is CASSLMSPGTNYEQYF. DNA of the CDR3: TGTGCCAGCAGCTTAATGTCCCCAGGGACAAACTACGAGCAGTACTTC.

This clonotype was detected ten times or more. The V and J genes are TRBV7-8 and TRBJ2-1, with 11 positions matching TRBD1. Per germline, CDR1 SGHVS and CDR2 FQNEAQ. The CDR3 length is 15 residues. J lost 8 bases, V lost 3 bases, and 6 bases had no gene match. CDR3: CASSFRDRGVDEQFF. DNA of the CDR3: TGTGCCAGCAGCTTCCGGGACAGGGGGGTAGATGAGCAGTTCTTC.

In DNA, the CDR3 is TGCGCCAGCAGCACCGGGACGGCTAGAGAGCAGTACTTC. Amino acids: CASSTGTAREQYF. V gene TRBV5-1 combines with J gene TRBJ2-7, with D possibly called TRBD1 or TRBD2 (5 bases each). The germline CDR1 and CDR2 sequences are SGHRS and YFSETQ. The CDR3 has 13 residues. Trimming stripped 4 bases from V and 7 bases from J, with 15 bases between.

The CDR3 DNA is TGTGCCAGCAGCTTCGAAGGGCCCCAGCATTTT. Translation: CASSFEGPQHF. This sequence joins TRBV7-4 and TRBJ1-5; no firm D call. V shed 3 bases and J shed 9 bases, with 6 bases lying between them. Germline V gene sequence: CDR1 SGHVT, CDR2 SQSDAQ. The CDR3 is made up of 11 amino acids. Full variable domain (remainder filled in from reference TRBV7-4 and TRBJ1-5): GAGVSQSPRYKVAKRGRDVALRCDSISGHVTLYWYRQTLGQGSEVLTYSQSDAQRDKSGRPSGRFSAERPERSVSTLKIQRTEQGDSAVYLCASSFEGPQHFGDGTRLSIL.

This clonotype appeared many times. The J gene is TRBJ2-7, the V gene TRBV28; D possibly matches TRBD1 or TRBD2 (6 bases each). The CDR3 length is 13 residues. Trimming stripped 6 bases from V and 6 bases from J, with 15 bases between. Germline values: CDR1 MDHEN, CDR2 SYDVKM. The CDR3 DNA follows: TGTGCCAGCAGCCCCCCTGGGGGGCTCGAGCAGTACTTC. Translated: CASSPPGGLEQYF.

The V and J genes are TRBV6-5 and TRBJ1-4; D is ambiguous. This CDR3 is 17 amino acids long. Per the germline V gene, CDR1 is MNHEY and CDR2 is SVGAGI. Trimming took off 0 bases at V and 1 base at J, with 12 bases between the two ends. DNA for the CDR3: TGTGCCAGCAGTTACTCTGGTGGGGTGAGAACTAATGAAAAACTGTTTTTT. This gives the protein CASSYSGGVRTNEKLFF.

This clonotype was seen ten or more times. The gene calls are TRBV12-3 or TRBV12-4 and TRBJ1-1; TRBD1 aligns across 9 bases. The CDR3 spans 14 residues. Unmatched junction bases numbered 5, after V lost 4 bases and J lost 5 bases. The DNA for the CDR3 is TGTGCCAGCAGTTCCGACAGGGGGGCGACTGAAGCTTTCTTT. The encoded protein is CASSSDRGATEAFF.

This chain uses TRBV28 with TRBJ2-7; D gene ambiguous. Trimming took off 10 bases at V and 6 bases at J, with 16 bases between the two ends. This CDR3 is built from 12 residues. Germline assignment: CDR1 MDHEN and CDR2 SYDVKM. The CDR3, as DNA: TGTGCCATCAGATCCCCTCCGGGCGAGCAGTACTTC. Its protein product is CAIRSPPGEQYF.

This clonotype was seen ten or more times. This sequence joins TRBV5-4 and TRBJ2-7; D tentatively fits TRBD1 or TRBD2 (6 bases each). The CDR3 has 15 residues. The ends were cut back, 1 base at V and 4 bases at J, with 15 bases in the middle. CDR1 is SGHNT and CDR2 is YYREEE in the germline V gene (reference sequence). CDR3 region: CASSLKREGGYEQYF. The CDR3 DNA follows: TGTGCCAGCAGCTTGAAGAGAGAGGGGGGTTACGAGCAGTACTTC.